This T cell receptor beta chain was captured by sequencing in a study of glioma-infiltrating T cells. On the study more broadly: Blood libraries targeted about 4- to 11-fold coverage of about 900,000 T cells.

Amplification of TCR alpha and beta CDR3 regions from RNA used iRepertoire nested multiplex PCR. Tissue mRNA or PBMC total RNA, about 85-400 ng, went into one-step reverse transcription and amplification. TCRdb reprocessed the multiplex PCR reads via MiXCR and lists one record per CDR3 protein. The table includes around 350,000 distinct CDR3 sequences, less than 50% detected once. Study findings and constraints: Gliomas, especially low-grade, showed above-expected tissue-blood divergence; non-neoplastic patients showed below. Only very few CDR3 sequences appeared in both tissue and blood.

In the case of this clonotype: Its matching antigen is unknown. Possible read error: a much larger clone is one base away.

Trimming cost V 2 bases and J 4 bases; bases outside gene matches: 6. Germline V gene sequence: CDR1 MDHEN, CDR2 SYDVKM. This CDR3 region has 15 residues. The chain has TRBV28 and TRBJ2-3, with 7 bases aligning to TRBD1. The sequence came from a human donor with low-grade glioma or glioblastoma, undergoing nonglioma brain surgery, or in good health (not recorded which). Sequencing was done on a sample of glioma tissue, nonneoplastic brain tissue, or PBMCs (not recorded which). In nucleotides, the CDR3 is TGTGCCAGCAGTTTAGGGGGACAGAGCGCAGATACGCAGTATTTT. This gives the protein CASSLGGQSADTQYF.